This passage covers 13 T cell receptor beta chains from one sample sequenced in a study of T cells in Graves' hyperthyroidism and ophthalmopathy. Amplification targeted TCR beta CDR3 regions from RNA transcripts. The HTBI set primed first-round TCR CDR3 RT-PCR. TCRdb ran MiXCR on the multiplex PCR reads and lists one entry per CDR3 protein. The table shows 400,000 to 550,000 distinct CDR3 sequences, with roughly a quarter occurring only once. Sequences were obtained from blood. These receptor sequences come from a woman aged 30 to 39 with Graves' ophthalmopathy.

This chain joins TRBV5-1 and TRBJ2-3; D unresolved. Germline V gene sequence: CDR1 SGHRS, CDR2 YFSETQ. V lost 5 bases and J lost 2, with 12 bases in between. The CDR3 consists of 14 residues. Written as DNA, the CDR3 is TGCGCCAGCAGAGTAAGGCAAAACACAGATACGCAGTATTTT. Its translation: CASRVRQNTDTQYF.

In its sample, this clonotype was seen many times. The V and J genes are TRBV6-5 and TRBJ2-5; no reliable D call. The V end was cut by 6 bases, the J end by 5 bases, with 13 bases between. Germline V gene lookup returns CDR1 MNHEY and CDR2 SVGAGI. The CDR3 sequence is 13 residues long. CDR3 bases: TGTGCCAGCAGGCAGGACGGAGTGGAGACCCAGTACTTC. This encodes CASRQDGVETQYF.

Ten or more counts support this clonotype. The chain links TRBV6-2 or TRBV6-3 to TRBJ2-5; the D gene could be TRBD1 or TRBD2 (5 bases each). The CDR3 consists of 12 residues. V shed 5 bases and J shed 5 bases, with 9 bases lying between them. CDR1 is MNHEY and CDR2 is SVGEGT in the germline V gene. CDR3 nucleotides: TGTGCCAGCAGTGAGGGGTTGGAGACCCAGTACTTC. This gives the protein CASSEGLETQYF.

In its sample, this clonotype was seen a few times. The rearrangement links TRBV6-1 to TRBJ1-5, with TRBD1 matching 7 bases. The CDR3 contains 15 residues. With 3 bases clipped from V and 0 bases from J, the junction kept 2 bases outside the gene matches. Germline V CDR1 and CDR2: MNHNS, SASEGT. Written as DNA, the CDR3 is TGTGCCAGCAGTGATGGGGACAGTAGCAATCAGCCCCAGCATTTT. It yields the protein CASSDGDSSNQPQHF.

This clonotype was counted ten times or more. The chain couples TRBV7-9 to TRBJ1-1; possibly TRBD1 for D (6 bases). Germline values: CDR1 SEHNR, CDR2 FQNEAQ (reference sequence). With 1 base removed from V and 7 bases from J, the gap between germline ends came to 7 bases. This CDR3 is built from 12 residues. The CDR3 loop reads CASSLEGVEAFF. The CDR3 DNA follows: TGTGCCAGCAGCTTAGAGGGGGTTGAAGCTTTCTTT.

This clonotype was counted at least ten times. This chain uses TRBV19 with TRBJ2-7, with TRBD1 as a possible D gene (6 bases). CDR3 length equals 15 residues. Germline lookup yields CDR1 LNHDA and CDR2 SQIVND (reference sequence). V was clipped by 7 bases and J by 0 bases, with 16 bases between them. CDR3 sequence: CASTYSTGSSYEQYF. The CDR3 DNA sequence: TGTGCCAGTACCTATTCTACAGGGAGCTCCTACGAGCAGTACTTC.

In its sample, this clonotype was seen many times. The V call is TRBV20-1, the J call TRBJ2-3; 9 bases fit TRBD2. Germline trimming cut 7 bases from V and 1 base from J; bases unmatched to any gene: 3. Per germline, CDR1 DFQATT and CDR2 SNEGSKA (reference sequence). This CDR3 is built from 13 residues. The CDR3 protein is CSVVAGGTDTQYF. In DNA, the CDR3 is TGCAGTGTGGTAGCGGGGGGCACAGATACGCAGTATTTT.

The V gene is TRBV7-9, the J gene TRBJ1-2; 7 nucleotides align to TRBD1. Trimming cost V 7 bases and J 8 bases; bases outside gene matches: 16. This CDR3 has 15 residues. Germline V gene data show CDR1 as SEHNR and CDR2 as FQNEAQ (reference sequence). In DNA form, the CDR3 reads TGTGCCAGCACCCGGGAGGGGGCGAGTTGGGACGGCTACACCTTC. It encodes CASTREGASWDGYTF.

The sample holds many counts of this clonotype. V is TRBV2 and J is TRBJ1-2, with D unresolved. Per the germline V gene, CDR1 is SNHLY and CDR2 is FYNNEI. The CDR3 is 13 amino acids. Trimming pared 2 bases from V and 8 bases from J, leaving 12 bases between. CDR3 amino acids: CASSELGATGYTF. The CDR3 nucleotides are TGTGCCAGCAGTGAATTGGGAGCTACGGGCTACACCTTC.

J is TRBJ2-7 and V is TRBV30; TRBD1 might be the D (6 bases). Germline values: CDR1 GTSNPN, CDR2 SVGIG (reference sequence). The CDR3 consists of 12 residues. V was cut by 0 bases and J by 4 bases, with 7 bases left in between. The CDR3 loop reads CAWSVGGYEQYF. CDR3 bases: TGTGCCTGGAGTGTAGGGGGATACGAGCAGTACTTC.

The rearrangement links TRBV10-3 to TRBJ1-1; perhaps TRBD1 as D (5 bases). This CDR3 contains 16 residues. V was cut by 5 bases and J by 0 bases, with 16 bases left in between. Per germline, CDR1 ENHRY and CDR2 SYGVKD. CDR3 coding DNA: TGTGCCATCAGTCGAAACCAGGGAGCGATGAACACTGAAGCTTTCTTT. Translated, it gives CAISRNQGAMNTEAFF.

There are many counts of this clonotype. The V gene is TRBV6-5, the J gene TRBJ1-2; 7 bases map to TRBD1. The CDR3 totals 14 residues. CDR1 and CDR2 from the germline V gene are MNHEY and SVGAGI. Trimming at V came to 4 bases and at J to 5 bases, leaving 7 bases not matched to a gene. The CDR3 region is CASSWDGQEYGYTF. CDR3 DNA sequence: TGTGCCAGCAGTTGGGACGGACAGGAATATGGCTACACCTTC.

In this sample, this clonotype turned up many times. The V and J genes are TRBV12-3 or TRBV12-4 and TRBJ1-2; maybe TRBD1 (6 bases). The CDR3 contains 15 residues. The germline V and J ends were trimmed by 1 base and 4 bases, with 13 bases remaining between them. The CDR3 nucleotides are TGTGCCAGCAGTTTAGTAAGGGGGGGTGGCTATGGCTACACCTTC. Translated, it gives CASSLVRGGGYGYTF.